The 17 T cell receptor beta chains below were found in one sample sequenced in a study of OX40 agonist ivuxolimab in advanced cancers. TCRdb's table, derived via immunoSEQ multiplex PCR, lists solely in-frame clones and lacks some. The sample has approximately 90,000 clones; roughly nine tenths are singletons. The material was CD4+ or CD8+ T cells sorted from blood, obtained in a trial of the OX40 agonist ivuxolimab. These receptors were taken from an adult with an advanced solid tumor such as melanoma, head and neck, liver or kidney cancer.

In nucleotides, the CDR3 is TGTGCCAGCTCACCGCGGACAGGGTGGCAAGAGACCCAGTACTTC. This codes for CASSPRTGWQETQYF. The chain recombines TRBV18 with TRBJ2-5, with 8 bases matching TRBD1. The CDR3 extends over 15 amino acids. Per germline, CDR1 KGHSH and CDR2 LQKENI. V lost 3 bases, J lost 2 bases, and 5 bases stayed unmatched.

This chain uses TRBV19 with TRBJ1-5, with 7 bases aligning to TRBD1. The V segment lost 6 bases and the J segment 0 bases; nucleotides outside the gene matches: 8. Germline V gives CDR1 LNHDA, CDR2 SQIVND (reference sequence). The CDR3 loop spans 16 amino acids. CDR3 residues: CASRPKGQTSNQPQHF. In DNA form, the CDR3 reads TGTGCCAGTAGGCCGAAGGGACAGACTAGCAATCAGCCCCAGCATTTT.

The J gene is TRBJ2-5, the V gene TRBV19; D gene uncertain. Per germline, CDR1 LNHDA and CDR2 SQIVND (reference sequence). This CDR3 has 13 residues. Trimming took 4 bases from V and 5 from J, leaving 11 bases between them. This CDR3 reads CASSKRFSETQYF. CDR3 nucleotides: TGTGCCAGTAGTAAACGGTTCAGCGAGACCCAGTACTTC.

The chain is built from TRBV4-3 and TRBJ1-2; D ambiguous. The ends were cut back, 3 bases at V and 4 bases at J, with 24 bases in the middle. The germline V gene encodes CDR1 LGHNA and CDR2 YSLEER. The CDR3 length is 18 residues. The DNA for the CDR3 is TGCGCCAGCAGCCAGGATGTTAGAGTGGGAAGGGCAAGCTATGGCTACACCTTC. It yields the protein CASSQDVRVGRASYGYTF.

This CDR3 is CASSQGQSGGYTF. CDR3 coding DNA: TGTGCCAGCAGCCAGGGACAGTCGGGCGGCTACACCTTC. The V call is TRBV7-9, the J call TRBJ1-2, with 7 bases aligning to TRBD1. There are 13 residues in the CDR3. V gave up 5 bases and J gave up 8 bases; unmatched junction bases: 8. Germline V gene data show CDR1 as SEHNR and CDR2 as FQNEAQ (reference sequence).

The rearrangement links TRBV28 to TRBJ2-5, with D perhaps matching TRBD2 (6 bases). The length of the CDR3 is 14 residues. V lost 11 bases and J 2 bases, leaving 18 bases between the germline ends. From germline, CDR1 is MDHEN and CDR2 SYDVKM. The CDR3 DNA follows: TGTGCCGCCTCGGGAGCTCCTCTTCAAGAGACCCAGTACTTC. Residues: CAASGAPLQETQYF.

The rearrangement joins TRBV28 to TRBJ2-7, with 7 positions matching TRBD1. Germline V gene data show CDR1 as MDHEN and CDR2 as SYDVKM. V was clipped by 4 bases and J by 4 bases; unmatched bases: 13. The CDR3 contains 16 residues. This CDR3 is CASSSTFRDSFYEQYF. In nucleotides, the CDR3 is TGTGCCAGCAGTTCAACTTTCCGGGACAGTTTTTACGAGCAGTACTTC.

The chain links TRBV30 to TRBJ1-6; 9 bases line up with TRBD1. Germline-derived CDR1 and CDR2 are GTSNPN and SVGIG (reference sequence). After removal of 1 base from V and 0 bases from J, the junction contained 4 bases not matched to a gene. This CDR3 has 17 amino acids. In nucleotides, the CDR3 is TGTGCCTGGAGTGCCGGGACAGGGCGCTCCTATAATTCACCCCTCCACTTT. Encoded protein: CAWSAGTGRSYNSPLHF.

The chain joins TRBV6-5 to TRBJ1-3; D is perhaps TRBD1 (5 bases). The germline gives CDR1 MNHEY, CDR2 SVGAGI. The CDR3 extends over 14 amino acids. V dropped 6 bases and J dropped 4 bases, with 13 bases sitting between them. The CDR3 sequence: CASSPGLSGNTIYF. Written as DNA, the CDR3 is TGTGCCAGCAGCCCGGGACTTTCGGGAAACACCATATATTTT.

As regards this clone: One end of the junction varies from germline; a read error may be responsible. The genes are TRBV7-7 and TRBJ2-5; TRBD1 matches 7 bases. CDR1 is SSHAT, CDR2 FNYEAQ, per germline (reference sequence). This CDR3 contains 14 residues. In nucleotides, the CDR3 is TGTGCTAGCAGCCCAAGGACAGGCGAGGAGACCCAGTACTTC. Its protein product is CASSPRTGEETQYF.

The rearrangement links TRBV28 to TRBJ1-2; TRBD1 matches at 9 bases. The junction had 0 bases not matched to a gene; V was cut back by 3 bases and J by 4 bases. The CDR3 is made up of 13 amino acids. The germline gives CDR1 MDHEN, CDR2 SYDVKM. The CDR3 bases are TGTGCCAGCAGTTTGACAGGGGGCTATGGCTACACCTTC. As protein: CASSLTGGYGYTF.

The chain employs TRBV5-1 and TRBJ2-3; D gene ambiguous. The germline CDR1 and CDR2 sequences are SGHRS and YFSETQ. V lost 3 bases and J 4 bases, leaving 12 bases between the germline ends. This CDR3 comprises 14 residues. Here the CDR3 reads CASSSPPAPDTQYF. For the CDR3, the DNA is TGCGCCAGCAGCTCTCCCCCGGCGCCAGATACGCAGTATTTT.

This sequence joins TRBV27 and TRBJ2-1, with D perhaps TRBD2 (6 bases). The CDR3 consists of 15 residues. Germline-derived CDR1 and CDR2 are MNHEY and SMNVEV (reference sequence). Trimming stripped 3 bases from V and 2 bases from J, with 11 bases between. The CDR3: CASSFVLAAYNEQFF. DNA for the CDR3: TGTGCCAGCAGTTTTGTACTAGCCGCCTACAATGAGCAGTTCTTC.

V and J are TRBV28 and TRBJ1-2; D is unresolved. The ends were cut back, 2 bases at V and 2 bases at J, with 15 bases in the middle. Germline lookup yields CDR1 MDHEN and CDR2 SYDVKM. The CDR3 contains 16 residues. The CDR3 DNA reads as TGTGCCAGCAGTTTAGGAGTTGGGTACCTAAACTATGGCTACACCTTC. This codes for CASSLGVGYLNYGYTF.

The rearrangement joins TRBV9 to TRBJ2-1; TRBD1 agrees at 8 bases. CDR3 length: 13 amino acids. Unmatched junction bases numbered 2, after V lost 0 bases and J lost 9 bases. The germline gives CDR1 SGDLS, CDR2 YYNGEE. The CDR3 here is CASSVDTGGEQFF. CDR3 DNA sequence: TGTGCCAGCAGCGTAGACACAGGGGGTGAGCAGTTCTTC.

The genes are TRBV29-1 and TRBJ2-5, with TRBD2 as a possible D gene (6 bases). The germline gives CDR1 SQVTM, CDR2 ANQGSEA. V was trimmed by 7 bases and J by 5 bases, leaving 14 bases between them. The CDR3 covers 12 residues. The CDR3 here is CSGGRAGETQYF. The CDR3 bases are TGCAGCGGCGGGCGTGCGGGGGAGACCCAGTACTTC.

The chain carries TRBV5-1 and TRBJ1-5; 9 nucleotides align to TRBD1. The germline gives CDR1 SGHRS, CDR2 YFSETQ. The CDR3 is made up of 15 amino acids. V lost 4 bases and J lost 4; bases outside the gene matches: 6. CDR3 in DNA: TGCGCCAGCAGCCTAGGACAGGGGCTTAATCAGCCCCAGCATTTT. It yields the protein CASSLGQGLNQPQHF.